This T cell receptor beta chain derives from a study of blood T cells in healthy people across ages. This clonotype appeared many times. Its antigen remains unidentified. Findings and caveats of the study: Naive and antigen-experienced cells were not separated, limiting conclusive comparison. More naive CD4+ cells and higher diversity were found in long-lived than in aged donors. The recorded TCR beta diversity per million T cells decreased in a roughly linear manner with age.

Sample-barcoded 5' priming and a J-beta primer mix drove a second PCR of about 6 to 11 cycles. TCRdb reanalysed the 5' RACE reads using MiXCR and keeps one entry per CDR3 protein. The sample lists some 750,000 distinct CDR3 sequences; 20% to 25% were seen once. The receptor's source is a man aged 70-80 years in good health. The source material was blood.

In nucleotides, the CDR3 is TGTGCCAGCAGCTTTCGGGGGGGTACAGATACGCAGTATTTT. Protein: CASSFRGGTDTQYF. This chain links TRBV7-2 with TRBJ2-3, with 8 bases aligning to TRBD2. Trimming at V came to 3 bases and at J to 3 bases, leaving 2 bases not matched to a gene. Germline loops: CDR1 SGHTA, CDR2 FQGNSA. The CDR3 consists of 14 residues.